One and the same sample provided the 27 T cell receptor beta chains below, sequenced in a study of control samples from healthy donors and cancer patients. TCRdb's table, derived via immunoSEQ multiplex PCR, lists solely in-frame clones and lacks some. The sample lists tens of thousands of clones, approximately 93% occurring once. Source material: PBMCs. These receptors were taken from a woman in her thirties or forties with lung cancer.

This clone has just a few counts. This chain uses TRBV10-3 with TRBJ1-1; D is ambiguous. Germline-derived CDR1 and CDR2 are ENHRY and SYGVKD. The V gene lost 0 bases and the J gene lost 5 bases, with 10 bases spanning the gap. The CDR3 runs to 14 residues. CDR3 nucleotide sequence: TGTGCCATCAGTGAGTCGAGGGATTGGACTGAAGCTTTCTTT. It yields the protein CAISESRDWTEAFF.

The rearrangement links TRBV7-2 to TRBJ1-1; TRBD1 aligns across 8 bases. V was clipped by 6 bases and J by 1 base; unmatched bases: 10. Per germline, CDR1 SGHTA and CDR2 FQGNSA. This CDR3 has 16 residues. In DNA, the CDR3 is TGTGCCAGCAGTAACCGGACAGGGCGCGGGAACACTGAAGCTTTCTTT. Translation gives CASSNRTGRGNTEAFF.

The V and J genes are TRBV30 and TRBJ1-5; D is ambiguous. Germline CDR1 reads GTSNPN; CDR2 reads SVGIG (reference sequence). The CDR3 has 14 residues. V was cut by 2 bases and J by 7 bases, with 15 bases left in between. This chain's CDR3 is CAWSRMGSEQPQHF. The CDR3, as DNA: TGTGCCTGGAGTAGGATGGGATCAGAGCAGCCCCAGCATTTT.

The rearrangement joins TRBV29-1 to TRBJ2-3; 10 nucleotides match TRBD2. The CDR3 loop spans 14 amino acids. V was clipped by 8 bases and J by 5 bases; unmatched bases: 10. Germline V gene lookup returns CDR1 SQVTM and CDR2 ANQGSEA. The CDR3 spells CSLTLAGEGDTQYF. CDR3 nucleotides: TGCAGCCTCACCCTAGCGGGGGAAGGAGATACGCAGTATTTT.

This chain links TRBV5-4 with TRBJ2-5; D tentatively fits TRBD1 or TRBD2 (5 bases each). Germline lookup yields CDR1 SGHNT and CDR2 YYREEE (reference sequence). V dropped 7 bases and J dropped 4 bases, with 20 bases sitting between them. The CDR3 totals 15 residues. DNA for the CDR3: TGTGCCAGCTCCTATAAGGTGGGGGTGGTAGAGACCCAGTACTTC. This sequence encodes CASSYKVGVVETQYF.

This chain uses TRBV7-9 with TRBJ1-5, with D hard to call. The CDR3 contains 12 residues. Trimming removed 1 base from V and 5 bases from J, with 3 bases in between. Germline CDR1 reads SEHNR; CDR2 reads FQNEAQ (reference sequence). The CDR3 bases are TGTGCCAGCAGCTTAGGGGATCAGCCCCAGCATTTT. This gives the protein CASSLGDQPQHF.

The chain recombines TRBV2 with TRBJ1-6; D is ambiguous. Between the trimmed V and J ends, which lost 7 bases and 4 bases, there was a span of 20 bases. The CDR3 loop spans 17 amino acids. Per the germline V gene, CDR1 is SNHLY and CDR2 is FYNNEI. The CDR3 loop is CASTEIQSPGYNSPLHF. As DNA, the CDR3 is TGTGCCAGCACGGAAATCCAATCGCCGGGGTATAATTCACCCCTCCACTTT.

Written as DNA, the CDR3 is TGTGCCAGCAGCCCCAGCCCGTTTGGCTACACCTTC. Translation gives CASSPSPFGYTF. The chain has TRBV7-8 and TRBJ1-2; D is uncertain. The CDR3 covers 12 residues. The germline CDR1 and CDR2 sequences are SGHVS and FQNEAQ. Trimming removed 5 bases at V and 7 bases at J, with 11 bases between.

The V and J genes are TRBV15 and TRBJ2-7, with TRBD1 identical over 7 bases. The CDR3 runs to 15 residues. The trim removed 0 bases at V and 6 bases at J, leaving 8 bases unmatched. CDR1 is LNHNV and CDR2 is YYDKDF in the germline V gene (reference sequence). CDR3 loop: CATSRDLPTGLEQYF. The CDR3 DNA reads as TGTGCCACCAGCAGAGATCTCCCGACAGGGCTCGAGCAGTACTTC.

The V call is TRBV11-2, the J call TRBJ1-4; D is perhaps TRBD1 (5 bases). This CDR3 spans 15 amino acids. V lost 5 bases and J lost 3, with 13 bases in between. Germline lookup yields CDR1 SGHAT and CDR2 FQNNGV. CDR3 nucleotides: TGTGCCAGCAGCGTGACAGCAAGAGCTAATGAAAAACTGTTTTTT. Residues: CASSVTARANEKLFF.

CDR3 coding DNA: TGTGCCAGCAGCCAAAGCCCGTACGGTGTCTTCTCCTACGAGCAGTACTTC. As protein: CASSQSPYGVFSYEQYF. The chain couples TRBV14 to TRBJ2-7; D gene unclear. The CDR3 is made up of 17 amino acids. Trimming left V 2 bases short and J 0 bases short, with 17 bases between. Germline CDR1 is SGHDN and CDR2 is FVKESK.

The chain joins TRBV6-6 to TRBJ1-3; 7 bases line up with TRBD1. The length of the CDR3 is 16 residues. From germline, CDR1 is MNHNY and CDR2 SVGAGI (reference sequence). J lost 4 bases, V lost 2 bases, and 8 bases had no gene match. CDR3 in DNA: TGTGCCAGCAGTTACCCCCGGACAGGCAGCGGAAACACCATATATTTT. It is translated as CASSYPRTGSGNTIYF.

CDR3 DNA sequence: TGTGCCACCAGTGATTTAGGGCCTTTCAACACCGGGGAGCTGTTTTTT. Protein: CATSDLGPFNTGELFF. The genes are TRBV24-1 and TRBJ2-2; D unresolved. Germline assignment: CDR1 KGHDR and CDR2 SFDVKD. Trimming took off 1 base at V and 2 bases at J, with 10 bases between the two ends. The CDR3 contains 16 residues.

The chain carries TRBV6-5 and TRBJ2-5; weak D call: TRBD2 (5 bases). The germline CDR1 and CDR2 sequences are MNHEY and SVGAGI. Deletions cut 0 bases from V and 4 bases from J, with 12 bases between. There are 15 residues in the CDR3. Here the CDR3 DNA reads TGTGCCAGCAGTTACTCTCCAGGAGGTAGAGAGACCCAGTACTTC. Its translation is CASSYSPGGRETQYF.

V and J are TRBV29-1 and TRBJ2-7; 10 positions agree with TRBD1. The germline V gene encodes CDR1 SQVTM and CDR2 ANQGSEA. This CDR3 region has 14 residues. The V gene end was trimmed by 1 base and the J gene end by 4 bases; junction bases not matched to a gene: 4. For the CDR3, the DNA is TGCAGCGTTGAAGCAATGGGACAGGGGTACGAGCAGTACTTC. It is translated as CSVEAMGQGYEQYF.

The chain uses TRBV9 and TRBJ1-4; D may be TRBD1 (5 bases). V shed 3 bases and J shed 4 bases, with 16 bases lying between them. Germline-derived CDR1 and CDR2 are SGDLS and YYNGEE. The CDR3 has 16 amino acids. The CDR3 coding sequence is TGTGCCAGCAGCGAGGGCAGGGCGGAATTTAATGAAAAACTGTTTTTT. Protein sequence: CASSEGRAEFNEKLFF.

The chain recombines TRBV27 with TRBJ1-2; D gene ambiguous. V lost 6 bases and J 0 bases, leaving 23 bases between the germline ends. The length of the CDR3 is 18 residues. Germline V gives CDR1 MNHEY, CDR2 SMNVEV (reference sequence). The chain's CDR3 is CASRPPWAGGRANYGYTF. The CDR3 DNA sequence: TGTGCCAGCAGGCCCCCTTGGGCTGGAGGAAGAGCTAACTATGGCTACACCTTC.

V gene TRBV18 combines with J gene TRBJ1-2, with D tentatively TRBD1 (6 bases). This CDR3 comprises 12 residues. The V gene lost 8 bases and the J gene lost 4 bases, with 11 bases spanning the gap. Germline CDR1 and CDR2: KGHSH and LQKENI. The CDR3 nucleotides read TGTGCCAGCGTGGACAGCTCCTATGGCTACACCTTC. Amino acid sequence: CASVDSSYGYTF.

The rearrangement links TRBV24-1 to TRBJ2-5, with TRBD2 identical over 11 bases. The CDR3 is made up of 18 amino acids. Germline V gene data show CDR1 as KGHDR and CDR2 as SFDVKD. V trimming: 0 bases; J trimming: 2 bases; junction bases outside the gene matches: 7. The DNA of the CDR3 is TGTGCCACCAGTGATTTGGGAGTAGCGGGGGGGCCTCAAGAGACCCAGTACTTC. This encodes CATSDLGVAGGPQETQYF.

CDR3 in amino acids: CASRPAGHTDTQYF. In nucleotides, the CDR3 is TGTGCCAGCAGACCGGCGGGGCACACAGATACGCAGTATTTT. The chain uses TRBV6-5 and TRBJ2-3, with a possible D match to TRBD2 (6 bases). The V and J ends lost 6 bases and 2 bases respectively, with 12 bases between them. CDR1 and CDR2 (germline): MNHEY, SVGAGI. The CDR3 has 14 amino acids.

Remarks on this clone: One end of the junction fails to match germline, which may point to a read error. This specimen includes other DNA sequences encoding the same CDR3. The genes are TRBV19 and TRBJ1-2; D possibly corresponds to TRBD1 (5 bases). This CDR3 is built from 15 residues. From germline, CDR1 is LNHDA and CDR2 SQIVND (reference sequence). The CDR3: CASRGGTAFGYGYTF. CDR3 nucleotide sequence: TGCGCCAGTAGAGGAGGGACGGCATTTGGGTATGGCTACACCTTC.

The rearrangement links TRBV4-2 to TRBJ2-5, with 12 positions matching TRBD2. The CDR3 contains 16 residues. The trim removed 2 bases at V and 4 bases at J, leaving 5 bases unmatched. Germline loops: CDR1 LGHNA, CDR2 YNFKEQ. CDR3 protein: CASSQLLAGGIETQYF. The CDR3 DNA sequence: TGTGCCAGCAGCCAACTACTAGCGGGGGGAATAGAGACCCAGTACTTC.

The chain recombines TRBV27 with TRBJ2-7; 11 bases fit TRBD1. Trimming removed 3 bases from V and 6 bases from J; junction bases left unmatched: 7. Per germline, CDR1 MNHEY and CDR2 SMNVEV (reference sequence). CDR3 size: 15 residues. CDR3 residues: CASSFLRDRGAEQYF. The CDR3 bases are TGTGCCAGCAGTTTCCTCCGGGACAGGGGGGCCGAGCAGTACTTC.

The chain joins TRBV6-5 to TRBJ1-3; D may be TRBD1 (6 bases). Trimming took off 4 bases at V and 2 bases at J, with 12 bases between the two ends. The germline CDR1 and CDR2 sequences are MNHEY and SVGAGI. CDR3 length: 15 amino acids. Here the CDR3 reads CASSSTGYPGNTIYF. The CDR3 nucleotides are TGTGCCAGCAGTTCCACAGGGTATCCTGGAAACACCATATATTTT.

The genes are TRBV6-5 and TRBJ2-3; 8 positions match TRBD1. The V and J ends lost 6 bases and 3 bases, in that order; junction bases with no gene match: 8. Germline assignment: CDR1 MNHEY and CDR2 SVGAGI. The CDR3 extends over 15 amino acids. CDR3 DNA: TGTGCCAGCAGAACCCGACAGGGGTGGACAGATACGCAGTATTTT. This codes for CASRTRQGWTDTQYF.

The chain carries TRBV18 and TRBJ1-2, with TRBD1 matching 8 bases. Germline values: CDR1 KGHSH, CDR2 LQKENI. This CDR3 has 13 residues. Losses at the gene ends were 3 bases for V and 4 bases for J; bases not matched to a gene: 1. The CDR3 region has the DNA TGTGCCAGCTCACCGGACAGGGTCTATGGCTACACCTTC. Its protein is CASSPDRVYGYTF.

The CDR3 is CASSLLGFHGYTF. The DNA for the CDR3 is TGTGCCAGCAGCTTACTAGGGTTTCATGGCTACACCTTC. This chain joins TRBV7-9 and TRBJ1-2; D not resolved. This CDR3 has 13 residues. Trimming pared 2 bases from V and 6 bases from J, leaving 10 bases between. Germline CDR1 SEHNR, CDR2 FQNEAQ (reference sequence). The full variable domain, completed using reference TRBV7-9 and TRBJ1-2, is DTGVSQNPRHKITKRGQNVTFRCDPISEHNRLYWYRQTLGQGPEFLTYFQNEAQLEKSRLLSDRFSAERPKGSFSTLEIQRTEQGDSAMYLCASSLLGFHGYTFGSGTRLTVV.